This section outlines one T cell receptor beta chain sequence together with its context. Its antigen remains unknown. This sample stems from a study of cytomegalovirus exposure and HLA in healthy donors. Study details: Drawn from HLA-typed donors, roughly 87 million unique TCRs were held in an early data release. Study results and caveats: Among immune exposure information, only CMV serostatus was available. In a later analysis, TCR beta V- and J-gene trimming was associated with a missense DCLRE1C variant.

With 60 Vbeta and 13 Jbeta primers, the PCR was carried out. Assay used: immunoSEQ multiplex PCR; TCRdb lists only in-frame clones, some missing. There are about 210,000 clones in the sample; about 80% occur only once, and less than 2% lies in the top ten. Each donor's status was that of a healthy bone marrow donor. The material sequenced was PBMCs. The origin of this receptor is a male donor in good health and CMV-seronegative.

CDR3 protein: CASSFPQGESYNEQFF. The DNA of the CDR3 is TGTGCCAGCAGCTTCCCTCAGGGGGAGTCCTACAATGAGCAGTTCTTC. The chain combines TRBV5-5 with TRBJ2-1, with 7 positions matching TRBD1. Unmatched junction bases numbered 6, after V lost 2 bases and J lost 1 base. CDR1 and CDR2 (germline): SGHKS, YYEKEE (reference sequence). The CDR3 contains 16 residues. Full variable domain (outside the CDR3, taken from reference TRBV5-5 and TRBJ2-1): DAGVTQSPTHLIKTRGQQVTLRCSPISGHKSVSWYQQVLGQGPQFIFQYYEKEERGRGNFPDRFSARQFPNYSSELNVNALLLGDSALYLCASSFPQGESYNEQFFGPGTRLTVL.